Listed here is a single T cell receptor (beta chain). Its antigen is undetermined. The data stem from a study of siplizumab effects on memory and regulatory T cells. Using immunoSEQ multiplex PCR, the repertoire was profiled, and TCRdb retains in-frame clones only, with some absent. Of roughly 60,000 clones in the sample, 93% are singletons; the top ten hold about 40%. General observations from the study: A naive or memory phenotype could not be assigned to roughly 75-96% of the proliferating CD4+ or CD8+ clones.

With V trimmed by 7 bases and J by 3 bases, 10 bases remained unmatched. There are 15 residues in the CDR3. CDR1 MDHEN and CDR2 SYDVKM come from the germline V gene. The source material was CD8+ T cells sorted from blood. The genes are TRBV28 and TRBJ2-7; 9 bases are a match to TRBD1. The clonotype originates from a human donor in good health. For the CDR3, the DNA is TGTGCCAGCAAACTCAGGGACAGGGATTACTACGAGCAGTACTTC. Its translation is CASKLRDRDYYEQYF.